The present entry profiles one T cell receptor (beta chain) with its context. The sample holds other DNA sequences that translate to the same CDR3. Losses at the gene ends were 3 bases for V and 8 bases for J; bases not matched to a gene: 6. This CDR3 spans 13 amino acids. Germline CDR1 is SGHDT and CDR2 is YYEEEE. The data stem from a study of blood T cell repertoires in COVID-19. Study-level background: T cells, B-cell-depleted T cells, or PBMCs supplied cDNA or gDNA.

Some clones are missing from TCRdb's copy, which holds only in-frame ones; the method was immunoSEQ multiplex PCR. The sample holds about 69,000 clones; around three quarters are singletons and the top ten take more than 15%. The sequence was obtained from a man in his sixties with acute or convalescent COVID-19. Sequencing was performed on peripheral blood. V and J are TRBV5-6 and TRBJ1-2; TRBD1 matches at 8 bases. CDR3 sequence (DNA): TGTGCCAGCAGCTCGGGACAGGTGTACGGCTACACCTTC. Its protein product is CASSSGQVYGYTF.